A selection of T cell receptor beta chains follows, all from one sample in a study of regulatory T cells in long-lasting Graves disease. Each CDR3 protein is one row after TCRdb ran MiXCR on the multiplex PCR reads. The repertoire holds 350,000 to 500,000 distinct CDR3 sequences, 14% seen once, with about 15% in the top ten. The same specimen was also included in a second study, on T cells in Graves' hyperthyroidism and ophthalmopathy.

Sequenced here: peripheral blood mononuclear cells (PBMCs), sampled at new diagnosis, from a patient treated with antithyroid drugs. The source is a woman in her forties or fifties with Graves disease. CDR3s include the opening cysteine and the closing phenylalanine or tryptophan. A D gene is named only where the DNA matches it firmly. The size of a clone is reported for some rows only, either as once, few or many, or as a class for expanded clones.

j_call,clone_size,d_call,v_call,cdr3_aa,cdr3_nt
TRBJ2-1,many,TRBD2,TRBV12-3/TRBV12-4,CASTRTSGNEQFF,TGTGCCAGCACCCGGACTAGCGGCAATGAGCAGTTCTTC
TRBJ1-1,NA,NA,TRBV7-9,CASSLYWAGMGTEAFF,TGTGCCAGCAGCTTATACTGGGCGGGAATGGGGACTGAAGCTTTCTTT
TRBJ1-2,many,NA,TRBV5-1,CASSLGESGSGYTF,TGCGCCAGCAGCTTGGGAGAATCTGGGTCGGGCTACACCTTC
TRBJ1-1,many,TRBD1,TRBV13,CASSSGTGREAFF,TGTGCCAGCAGCTCAGGGACAGGTCGTGAAGCTTTCTTT
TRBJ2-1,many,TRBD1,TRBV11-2,CASSLERGLTTYNEQFF,TGTGCCAGCAGCTTAGAGAGGGGGCTCACTACCTACAATGAGCAGTTCTTC
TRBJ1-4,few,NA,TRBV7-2,CASSLDYRNEKLFF,TGTGCCAGCAGCTTAGACTACAGAAATGAAAAACTGTTTTTT
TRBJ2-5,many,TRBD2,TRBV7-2,CASSLFSSGSFETQYF,TGTGCCAGCAGCTTATTCAGTAGCGGGAGTTTTGAGACCCAGTACTTC
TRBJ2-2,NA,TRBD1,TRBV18,CASSPGDRVRTGELFF,TGTGCCAGCTCACCAGGGGACAGGGTCAGGACCGGGGAGCTGTTTTTT
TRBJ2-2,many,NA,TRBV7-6,CASSQQPATNTGELFF,TGTGCCAGCAGCCAACAGCCAGCAACAAACACCGGGGAGCTGTTTTTT
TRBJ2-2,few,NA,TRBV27,CASSLFVGGRDTGELFF,TGTGCCAGCAGTTTATTTGTGGGGGGCCGGGACACCGGGGAGCTGTTTTTT
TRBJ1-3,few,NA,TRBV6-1,CASRDRGRDSGNTIYF,TGTGCCAGCAGGGATAGGGGGAGAGACTCTGGAAACACCATATATTTT
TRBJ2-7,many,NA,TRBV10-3,CAVSLTLPSYEQYF,TGTGCCGTCTCCTTAACTTTGCCCTCCTACGAGCAGTACTTC
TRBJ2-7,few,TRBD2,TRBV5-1,CASSFTSDTSYEQYF,TGCGCCAGCAGCTTTACTAGCGACACTTCCTACGAGCAGTACTTC
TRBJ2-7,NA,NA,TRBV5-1,CASNWDSTTYEQYF,TGCGCCAGCAATTGGGACTCCACAACCTACGAGCAGTACTTC
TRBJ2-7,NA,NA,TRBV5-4,CASRQELGEQYF,TGTGCCAGCAGACAAGAATTGGGGGAGCAGTACTTC
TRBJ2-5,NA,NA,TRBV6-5,CASSYRRGRETQYF,TGTGCCAGCAGTTACCGACGAGGTCGGGAGACCCAGTACTTC
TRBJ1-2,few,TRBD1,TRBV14,CASSPPRRRGGEFGYTF,TGTGCCAGCAGCCCCCCTCGGAGGAGAGGGGGCGAGTTTGGCTACACCTTC
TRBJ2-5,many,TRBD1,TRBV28,CASSAGGQAKETQYF,TGTGCCAGCAGTGCTGGGGGACAGGCTAAAGAGACCCAGTACTTC
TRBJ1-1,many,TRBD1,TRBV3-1,CASSQGDRANTEAFF,TGTGCCAGCAGCCAAGGGGACAGGGCCAACACTGAAGCTTTCTTT
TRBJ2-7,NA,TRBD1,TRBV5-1,CASELGQGRGDEQYF,TGCGCCAGTGAACTTGGACAGGGCAGAGGAGACGAGCAGTACTTC
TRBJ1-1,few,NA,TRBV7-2,CASSLGGQGPTEAFF,TGTGCCAGCAGCTTAGGAGGGCAGGGGCCCACTGAAGCTTTCTTT
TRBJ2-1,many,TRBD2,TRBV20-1,CSARDPSGDSYNEQFF,TGCAGTGCTAGAGATCCTAGCGGGGACTCCTACAATGAGCAGTTCTTC
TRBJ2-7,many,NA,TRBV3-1,CASSHALLHEQYF,TGTGCCAGCAGCCACGCCCTGCTGCACGAGCAGTACTTC
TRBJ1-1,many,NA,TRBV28,CASSSGSGGGVTMNTEAFF,TGTGCCAGCAGTTCTGGATCCGGGGGGGGCGTCACCATGAACACTGAAGCTTTCTTT
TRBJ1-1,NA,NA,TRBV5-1,CASSLVGEDTEAFF,TGCGCCAGCAGCTTGGTAGGGGAGGACACTGAAGCTTTCTTT
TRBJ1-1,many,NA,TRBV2,CASSEALVTTEDGAFF,TGTGCCAGCAGTGAAGCGCTTGTGACGACGGAGGATGGAGCTTTCTTT
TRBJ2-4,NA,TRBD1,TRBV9,CASSCRDRGPIIQYF,TGTGCCAGCAGTTGCCGGGACAGGGGGCCGATCATTCAGTACTTC
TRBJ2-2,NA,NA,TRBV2,CASRYDRSLNTGELFF,TGTGCCAGCAGATATGACAGAAGCTTGAACACCGGGGAGCTGTTTTTT
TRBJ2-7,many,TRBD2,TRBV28,CASSPQTSGTHEQYF,TGTGCCAGCAGTCCCCAGACTAGCGGGACTCACGAGCAGTACTTC
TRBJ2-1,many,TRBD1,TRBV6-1,CASRSGQGAATYNEQFF,TGTGCCAGCAGATCCGGACAGGGGGCCGCAACCTACAATGAGCAGTTCTTC
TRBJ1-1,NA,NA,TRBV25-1,CASSRGESTEAFF,TGTGCCAGCAGTAGGGGGGAGAGCACTGAAGCTTTCTTT
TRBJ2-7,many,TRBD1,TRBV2,CAGSTGGLTYEQYF,TGTGCCGGATCCACAGGGGGATTGACCTACGAGCAGTACTTC
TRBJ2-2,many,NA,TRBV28,CARGSGELFF,TGTGCCAGGGGATCCGGGGAGCTGTTTTTT
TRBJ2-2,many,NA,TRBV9,CASSPGPPGGGELFF,TGTGCCAGCAGCCCGGGACCCCCGGGTGGCGGGGAGCTGTTTTTT
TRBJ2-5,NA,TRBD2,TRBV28,CASSLASGSYNEQYF,TGTGCCAGCAGTTTAGCTAGCGGATCCTACAATGAGCAGTACTTC
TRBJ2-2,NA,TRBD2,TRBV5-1,CASRPAGEGELFF,TGCGCCAGCAGACCCGCGGGGGAAGGGGAGCTGTTTTTT
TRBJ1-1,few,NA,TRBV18,CASSGSGAEAFF,TGTGCCAGCTCAGGCTCAGGGGCTGAAGCTTTCTTT
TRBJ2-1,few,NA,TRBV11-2,CASSLDPAGSYNEQFF,TGTGCCAGCAGCTTAGACCCCGCCGGGAGTTACAATGAGCAGTTCTTC
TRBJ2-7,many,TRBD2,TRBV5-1,CATRDYSYEQYF,TGCGCCACGAGGGACTACTCCTACGAGCAGTACTTC
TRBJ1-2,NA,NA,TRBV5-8,CASSLARFHGGTTNYGYTF,TGTGCCAGCAGCTTGGCTCGATTCCATGGAGGGACAACTAACTATGGCTACACCTTC
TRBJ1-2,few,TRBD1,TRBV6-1,CAGRDRGQRGYTF,TGTGCCGGCCGGGACAGGGGGCAAAGAGGCTACACCTTC
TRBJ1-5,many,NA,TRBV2,CASSDGFEGQPQHF,TGTGCCAGCAGTGACGGTTTTGAGGGGCAGCCCCAGCATTTT
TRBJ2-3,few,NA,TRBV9,CASSGAGTSTDTQYF,TGTGCCAGCAGCGGTGCTGGGACTAGCACAGATACGCAGTATTTT
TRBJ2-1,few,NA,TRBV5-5,CASSPRDYYYNEQFF,TGTGCCAGCAGCCCTCGGGATTACTATTACAATGAGCAGTTCTTC
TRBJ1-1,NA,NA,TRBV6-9,CASSYEGSVNTEAFF,TGTGCCAGCAGTTACGAGGGTTCGGTGAACACTGAAGCTTTCTTT
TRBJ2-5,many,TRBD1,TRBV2,CASGPGQGAETQYF,TGTGCCAGCGGACCGGGACAGGGGGCAGAGACCCAGTACTTC
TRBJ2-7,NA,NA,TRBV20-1,CSASGPYNEQYF,TGCAGTGCTAGCGGGCCTTACAATGAGCAGTACTTC
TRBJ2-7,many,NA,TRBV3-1,CASSQRRGEQYF,TGTGCCAGCAGCCAAAGGAGAGGCGAGCAGTACTTC
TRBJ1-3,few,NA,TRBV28,CASDSSVHSGNTIYF,TGTGCCAGTGATTCGTCGGTGCACTCTGGAAACACCATATATTTT
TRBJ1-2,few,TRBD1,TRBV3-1,CASSEGTGADYGYTF,TGTGCCAGCAGCGAGGGGACAGGGGCGGACTATGGCTACACCTTC
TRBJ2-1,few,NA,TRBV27,CASSLLWGISSYNEQFF,TGTGCCAGCAGTTTATTGTGGGGGATTAGCTCCTACAATGAGCAGTTCTTC
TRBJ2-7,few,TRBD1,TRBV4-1,CASSQSRTGARYEQYF,TGCGCCAGCAGCCAATCCAGGACAGGGGCCCGATACGAGCAGTACTTC
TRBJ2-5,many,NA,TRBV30,CAWEGAGQETQYF,TGTGCCTGGGAAGGGGCGGGACAAGAGACCCAGTACTTC
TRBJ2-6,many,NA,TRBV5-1,CASSLGGGESSGANVLTF,TGCGCCAGCAGCTTGGGGGGGGGCGAGTCATCTGGGGCCAACGTCCTGACTTTC
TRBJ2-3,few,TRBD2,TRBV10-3,CAIRTMTGTSAQYF,TGTGCCATCAGAACCATGACCGGGACTAGCGCGCAGTATTTT
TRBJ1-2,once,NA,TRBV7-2,CASSLEASPRGYTF,TGTGCCAGCAGCTTAGAGGCCTCCCCCCGTGGCTACACCTTC
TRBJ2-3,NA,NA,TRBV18,CASSPPWAGSTDTQYF,TGTGCCAGCTCACCACCTTGGGCAGGAAGCACAGATACGCAGTATTTT
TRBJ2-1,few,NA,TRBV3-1,CASSHARNEQFF,TGTGCCAGCAGCCATGCCCGGAATGAGCAGTTCTTC
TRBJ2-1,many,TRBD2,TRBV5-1,CASSLGAGGPSYNEQFF,TGCGCCAGCAGCTTGGGGGCGGGAGGCCCCTCCTACAATGAGCAGTTCTTC
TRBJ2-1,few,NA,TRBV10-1,CASSESGLEQFF,TGCGCCAGCAGTGAGTCGGGGCTTGAGCAGTTCTTC